A single sample is the source of the 14 T cell receptor beta chains below, sequenced in a study of T cells in women clearing cervical HPV infection. Here immunoSEQ multiplex PCR was the method, and the copy in TCRdb shows in-frame clones only, minus some. The sample totals about 30,000 clones; its top ten clones hold 3.1%. Sequencing was done on a sample of blood buffy coat. The receptors were sampled from a woman between 18 and 70 years old with a cervical HPV16 infection that either progressed to CIN3+ or cleared (not recorded which).

Turning to this clone: The read halts 3 residues ahead of the CDR3 end, with the missing end drawn from the germline J gene. The gene calls are TRBV19 and TRBJ1-4, with D possibly TRBD1 on 5 matching bases. Germline V CDR1 and CDR2: LNHDA, SQIVND (reference sequence). The germline V and J ends were trimmed by 10 bases and 0 bases, with 15 bases remaining between them. CDR3 length equals 15 residues. This CDR3 reads CATKVGGTTNEKLFF. The covered CDR3 bases are TGTGCCACCAAGGTCGGGGGAACAACTAATGAAAAA.

Worth noting for this clone: The read ends 3 residues before the CDR3 terminus; that terminus is restored from the germline J gene. The rearrangement joins TRBV10-1 to TRBJ1-1, with a tentative D call TRBD1 (5 bases). This CDR3 region has 14 residues. The V end was cut by 6 bases, the J end by 1 base, with 12 bases between. Germline assignment: CDR1 WNHNN and CDR2 SYGVQD (reference sequence). The sequenced part of the CDR3 DNA is TGCGCCAGCAGCGTAGACAGCAGGAACACTGAA. This translates into CASSVDSRNTE. The whole CDR3 reads CASSVDSRNTEAFF.

With regard to this clone: The CDR3 extends 3 residues past the end of the read, so its final part is completed from the germline J gene. The chain links TRBV19 to TRBJ2-3, with D uncertain. Germline CDR1 reads LNHDA; CDR2 reads SQIVND (reference sequence). Trimming pared 3 bases from V and 2 bases from J, leaving 9 bases between. This CDR3 comprises 14 residues. The CDR3 reads CASSIQAATDTQYF. Partial CDR3 DNA: TGTGCCAGTAGTATTCAGGCAGCCACAGATACG.

Details on this clone: The CDR3 end lies 3 residues beyond the end of the read and is filled in from the germline J gene. The J gene is TRBJ2-3, the V gene TRBV7-3; TRBD2 aligns across 15 bases. The germline CDR1 and CDR2 sequences are SGHTA and FQGTGA. Trimming cost V 3 bases and J 2 bases; bases outside gene matches: 3. This CDR3 has 17 amino acids. The CDR3 protein is CASSFGTSGGTTDTQYF. The DNA read from the CDR3 is TGTGCCAGCAGCTTTGGGACTAGCGGGGGGACCACAGATACG.

Comment on this clone: The CDR3 end is not reached by the read, which stops 3 residues before it; the germline J gene fills it in. The chain is built from TRBV7-6 and TRBJ2-7; no firm D call. Germline V gene lookup returns CDR1 SGHVS and CDR2 FNYEAQ. V was cut by 4 bases and J by 1 base, with 17 bases left in between. This CDR3 has 16 residues. CDR3 bases read: TGTGCCAGCAGCTCCATTCTAGTAGACGGTTCCTACGAG. Its protein is CASSSILVDGSYE. The full CDR3 protein is CASSSILVDGSYEQYF.

Regarding this clone: Read coverage stops 3 residues before the CDR3 terminus; the germline J gene supplies the remainder. The J gene is TRBJ1-2, the V gene TRBV19; TRBD1 matches at 7 bases. There are 14 residues in the CDR3. In germline, CDR1 is LNHDA, CDR2 SQIVND (reference sequence). The sequenced part of the CDR3 DNA is TGTGCCAGTAGTATTAGGGGGCTCCACAATGAC. Amino acids: CASSIRGLHND. The full CDR3 protein reads CASSIRGLHNDYTF. Variable domain in full (rest from reference TRBV19 and TRBJ1-2): DGGITQSPKYLFRKEGQNVTLSCEQNLNHDAMYWYRQDPGQGLRLIYYSQIVNDFQKGDIAEGYSVSREKKESFPLTVTSAQKNPTAFYLCASSIRGLHNDYTFGSGTRLTVV.

In regard to this clone: The CDR3 end is not reached by the read, which stops 3 residues before it; the germline J gene fills it in. This chain joins TRBV28 and TRBJ2-7, with D uncertain. This CDR3 has 14 amino acids. Germline CDR1 is MDHEN and CDR2 is SYDVKM. V lost 3 bases and J lost 3, with 12 bases in between. This CDR3 is CASSLQRKVYEQYF. The sequenced part of the CDR3 DNA is TGTGCCAGCAGTTTGCAGCGAAAAGTCTACGAG. The full variable domain, rest sourced from reference TRBV28 and TRBJ2-7, is DVKVTQSSRYLVKRTGEKVFLECVQDMDHENMFWYRQDPGLGLRLIYFSYDVKMKEKGDIPEGYSVSREKKERFSLILESASTNQTSMYLCASSLQRKVYEQYFGPGTRLTVT.

Comments on this clone: The CDR3 goes on 3 residues after the read ends, and that part is filled in from the germline J gene. The chain combines TRBV7-9 with TRBJ2-3; weak D call: TRBD1 (7 bases). The CDR3 runs 13 residues. Looked up from germline, CDR1 is SEHNR and CDR2 is FQNEAQ (reference sequence). The CDR3 region is CASSQDGGQTQYF. The part of the CDR3 DNA that was read is TGTGCCAGCAGCCAGGACGGGGGACAGACG.

Partial CDR3 DNA: TGTGCCAGCAGCCAGGGACTAGTCCAATACAATGAG. Its protein is CASSQGLVQYNE. The CDR3 as a whole reads CASSQGLVQYNEQFF. V and J are TRBV7-3 and TRBJ2-1, with TRBD2 matching 8 bases. With the read ending 3 residues before the CDR3 end, the germline J gene is used to fill in that end. Trimming at V came to 5 bases and at J to 4 bases, leaving 7 bases not matched to a gene. CDR3 length: 15 residues. From germline, CDR1 is SGHTA and CDR2 FQGTGA.

As to this clone: The CDR3 end lies 3 residues beyond the end of the read and is filled in from the germline J gene. V and J are TRBV19 and TRBJ1-1; D perhaps matches TRBD1 (5 bases). Trimming removed 6 bases at V and 3 bases at J, with 14 bases between. This CDR3 contains 14 residues. CDR1 and CDR2 from the germline V gene are LNHDA and SQIVND (reference sequence). CDR3 DNA (partial): TGTGCCAGTAGGATGACAGAGTGGGACACTGAA. Protein: CASRMTEWDTE. The CDR3 in its entirety is CASRMTEWDTEAFF.

Points on this clone: The CDR3 end lies 3 residues beyond the end of the read and is filled in from the germline J gene. The chain is built from TRBV2 and TRBJ1-2, with TRBD1 identical over 9 bases. The CDR3 spans 13 residues. Trimming at V came to 5 bases and at J to 7 bases, leaving 5 bases not matched to a gene. Germline-derived CDR1 and CDR2 are SNHLY and FYNNEI. The sequenced CDR3 bases are TGTGCCAGCAGTCGGGACAGGGAATCTGGC. It translates to CASSRDRESG. The full CDR3 reads CASSRDRESGYTF.

Concerning this clone itself: The sequence runs out 3 residues before the end of the CDR3; the remainder is reconstructed from the germline J gene. The rearrangement links TRBV20-1 to TRBJ1-4, with 12 bases fitting TRBD1. This CDR3 has 15 residues. The germline V gene has CDR1 DFQATT and CDR2 SNEGSKA (reference sequence). CDR3 bases read: TGCAGTGTCCTCCATCCGGGACAGGGGGCCTCACCA. It specifies CSVLHPGQGASP. In full, the CDR3 reads CSVLHPGQGASPLFF.

About this clone itself: Read coverage stops 3 residues before the CDR3 terminus; the germline J gene supplies the remainder. The chain recombines TRBV19 with TRBJ1-2; D uncertain. The length of the CDR3 is 15 residues. Looked up from germline, CDR1 is LNHDA and CDR2 is SQIVND (reference sequence). Trimming stripped 4 bases from V and 2 bases from J, with 14 bases between. The sequenced part of the CDR3 DNA is TGTGCCAGTAGTAGTCTAACCGGACTCAACTATGGC. It is translated as CASSSLTGLNYG. The full CDR3 reads CASSSLTGLNYGYTF.

Worth noting for this clone: The CDR3 end falls 3 residues outside the read, so it is completed with the germline J gene. The gene calls are TRBV30 and TRBJ1-2, with D hard to call. Germline V gives CDR1 GTSNPN, CDR2 SVGIG (reference sequence). Trimming removed 2 bases from V and 3 bases from J, with 7 bases in between. CDR3 size: 12 residues. The CDR3 reads CAWSPFYYGYTF. CDR3 bases read: TGTGCCTGGAGTCCCTTCTACTATGGC.